Listed below are T cell receptor beta chains from one sample, sequenced in a study of blood T cell repertoires in COVID-19. The data were produced by immunoSEQ multiplex PCR, yet TCRdb's version contains in-frame clones alone and is incomplete. The sample lists 40,000 or so clones; approximately 80% were seen once. The sequencing input was peripheral blood. These receptors were taken from a man in his 60s in a cohort sampled during active COVID-19. CDR3s include the opening cysteine and the closing phenylalanine or tryptophan. The D gene is left open where the match is weak. The size entry is marked missing in some rows and otherwise reads once, few, many or a size class.

CDR3 protein: CASSSTSGRTDTQYF; CDR3 DNA: TGTGCCAGCAGTTCGACTAGCGGGAGGACAGATACGCAGTATTTT; V gene: TRBV28; clone size: NA; D gene: TRBD2; J gene: TRBJ2-3
CDR3 protein: CASSTGQGVANYGYTF; CDR3 DNA: TGTGCCAGTAGCACGGGACAGGGGGTTGCTAACTATGGCTACACCTTC; V gene: TRBV19; clone size: NA; D gene: TRBD1; J gene: TRBJ1-2
CDR3 protein: CASSPPGLAGGPDSYEQYF; CDR3 DNA: TGTGCCAGCTCACCACCGGGGCTAGCGGGAGGCCCAGATTCCTACGAGCAGTACTTC; V gene: TRBV18; clone size: NA; D gene: TRBD2; J gene: TRBJ2-7
CDR3 protein: CASSMDVGGSGGTQYF; CDR3 DNA: TGTGCCAGTAGTATGGACGTCGGAGGTAGCGGGGGAACGCAGTATTTT; V gene: TRBV19; clone size: few; D gene: TRBD2; J gene: TRBJ2-3
CDR3 protein: CASSEARTGGRETQYF; CDR3 DNA: TGTGCCAGCAGTGAAGCGAGGACAGGGGGTCGGGAGACCCAGTACTTC; V gene: TRBV2; clone size: once; D gene: TRBD1; J gene: TRBJ2-5
CDR3 protein: CASRGQGNLEAFF; CDR3 DNA: TGTGCCAGCAGGGGACAGGGGAACCTTGAAGCTTTCTTT; V gene: TRBV6-5; clone size: NA; D gene: TRBD1; J gene: TRBJ1-1
CDR3 protein: CASSWRWGVGTEAFF; CDR3 DNA: TGTGCCAGCAGTTGGAGGTGGGGGGTCGGCACTGAAGCTTTCTTT; V gene: TRBV6-2/TRBV6-3; clone size: NA; D gene: NA; J gene: TRBJ1-1
CDR3 protein: CASSATGNGNTEAFF; CDR3 DNA: TGTGCCAGCAGCGCGACAGGGAACGGGAACACTGAAGCTTTCTTT; V gene: TRBV11-3; clone size: once; D gene: TRBD1; J gene: TRBJ1-1
CDR3 protein: CASSEGIVDTGELFF; CDR3 DNA: TGTGCCAGCAGCGAGGGTATAGTGGACACCGGGGAGCTGTTTTTT; V gene: TRBV21-1; clone size: NA; D gene: NA; J gene: TRBJ2-2
CDR3 protein: CASSQIGRVTTGELFF; CDR3 DNA: TGCGCCAGCAGCCAAATAGGGAGGGTAACCACCGGGGAGCTGTTTTTT; V gene: TRBV4-3; clone size: once; D gene: TRBD2; J gene: TRBJ2-2
CDR3 protein: CAQRTGPGYTF; CDR3 DNA: TGTGCCCAGCGGACAGGGCCTGGCTACACCTTC; V gene: TRBV30; clone size: NA; D gene: TRBD1; J gene: TRBJ1-2
CDR3 protein: CASRLGGAGSTDTQYF; CDR3 DNA: TGTGCCAGCAGACTCGGGGGGGCGGGGAGCACAGATACGCAGTATTTT; V gene: TRBV11-3; clone size: once; D gene: TRBD2; J gene: TRBJ2-3
CDR3 protein: CASTNVRVYDEKLFF; CDR3 DNA: TGTGCCAGCACCAACGTCAGGGTTTATGATGAAAAACTGTTTTTT; V gene: TRBV6-6; clone size: NA; D gene: NA; J gene: TRBJ1-4
CDR3 protein: CSAGGTSGKGEQYF; CDR3 DNA: TGCAGTGCTGGTGGGACTAGCGGGAAGGGTGAGCAGTACTTC; V gene: TRBV20-1; clone size: NA; D gene: TRBD2; J gene: TRBJ2-7
CDR3 protein: CASSQDSGTGGKFF; CDR3 DNA: TGTGCCAGCAGCCAAGATTCGGGAACAGGGGGGAAGTTCTTC; V gene: TRBV3-1/TRBV3-2; clone size: NA; D gene: TRBD1; J gene: TRBJ2-1
CDR3 protein: CASSPLYSGRGQETQYF; CDR3 DNA: TGTGCCAGCAGCCCCCTGTATAGCGGGAGAGGCCAAGAGACCCAGTACTTC; V gene: TRBV28; clone size: NA; D gene: TRBD2; J gene: TRBJ2-5
CDR3 protein: CATSDTNGNTEAFF; CDR3 DNA: TGTGCCACCAGTGATACGAACGGGAACACTGAAGCTTTCTTT; V gene: TRBV24-1; clone size: NA; D gene: NA; J gene: TRBJ1-1
CDR3 protein: CASSFRRGRNEQFF; CDR3 DNA: TGTGCCAGCAGCTTTAGGCGGGGGAGGAATGAGCAGTTCTTC; V gene: TRBV11-2; clone size: NA; D gene: TRBD2; J gene: TRBJ2-1
CDR3 protein: CASRRDTGQLSYTF; CDR3 DNA: TGTGCCAGCAGACGGGACACCGGGCAACTTAGCTACACCTTC; V gene: TRBV6-6; clone size: NA; D gene: NA; J gene: TRBJ1-2
CDR3 protein: CASSIGGTSGSSYEQYF; CDR3 DNA: TGTGCCAGTAGTATCGGAGGGACTAGCGGTTCGTCCTACGAGCAGTACTTC; V gene: TRBV19; clone size: NA; D gene: TRBD2; J gene: TRBJ2-7
CDR3 protein: CASRPSRGANYGYTF; CDR3 DNA: TGTGCCAGCAGACCCAGCAGGGGGGCTAACTATGGCTACACCTTC; V gene: TRBV19; clone size: NA; D gene: TRBD1; J gene: TRBJ1-2
CDR3 protein: CASSGLPVGGEAFF; CDR3 DNA: TGTGCCAGCAGCGGCCTACCTGTGGGGGGGGAAGCTTTCTTT; V gene: TRBV27; clone size: NA; D gene: NA; J gene: TRBJ1-1
CDR3 protein: CASRTQGGGTEAFF; CDR3 DNA: TGTGCCAGCAGAACACAGGGGGGAGGCACTGAAGCTTTCTTT; V gene: TRBV6-5; clone size: NA; D gene: TRBD1; J gene: TRBJ1-1
CDR3 protein: CASSRLAGPTDTQYF; CDR3 DNA: TGTGCCAGCAGTCGACTAGCGGGCCCCACAGATACGCAGTATTTT; V gene: TRBV6-2/TRBV6-3; clone size: NA; D gene: TRBD2; J gene: TRBJ2-3
CDR3 protein: CASSLGDRQQRRDTGELFF; CDR3 DNA: TGTGCCAGCAGCTTAGGGGACAGGCAACAAAGACGGGACACCGGGGAGCTGTTTTTT; V gene: TRBV7-2; clone size: NA; D gene: TRBD1; J gene: TRBJ2-2
CDR3 protein: CASSLRGGLFF; CDR3 DNA: TGTGCCAGCAGTTTAAGGGGAGGACTGTTTTTT; V gene: TRBV27; clone size: NA; D gene: NA; J gene: TRBJ1-4
CDR3 protein: CASSSGSHTDTQYF; CDR3 DNA: TGCGCCAGCAGCTCCGGGAGTCACACAGATACGCAGTATTTT; V gene: TRBV5-1; clone size: few; D gene: NA; J gene: TRBJ2-3
CDR3 protein: CASSQSRGARTEAFF; CDR3 DNA: TGTGCCAGCAGCCAATCCCGCGGGGCGCGGACTGAAGCTTTCTTT; V gene: TRBV3-1/TRBV3-2; clone size: NA; D gene: NA; J gene: TRBJ1-1
CDR3 protein: CASSLLAGGSYNEQFF; CDR3 DNA: TGTGCCAGCAGCTTACTAGCGGGGGGGTCCTACAATGAGCAGTTCTTC; V gene: TRBV7-7; clone size: NA; D gene: TRBD2; J gene: TRBJ2-1
CDR3 protein: CASSPGGEAFF; CDR3 DNA: TGTGCCAGCAGCCCCGGGGGTGAAGCTTTCTTT; V gene: TRBV3-1/TRBV3-2; clone size: NA; D gene: NA; J gene: TRBJ1-1
CDR3 protein: CASSQADGDEQYF; CDR3 DNA: TGTGCCAGCAGCCAAGCTGACGGGGACGAGCAGTACTTC; V gene: TRBV6-5; clone size: hyperexpanded; D gene: NA; J gene: TRBJ2-7
CDR3 protein: CASSPSGDNSPLHF; CDR3 DNA: TGTGCCAGCAGCCCCTCGGGTGATAATTCACCCCTCCACTTT; V gene: TRBV3-1/TRBV3-2; clone size: once; D gene: NA; J gene: TRBJ1-6
CDR3 protein: CASTSVKKREGLRYNEQFF; CDR3 DNA: TGCGCCAGCACAAGTGTAAAGAAACGGGAGGGCCTTCGGTACAATGAGCAGTTCTTC; V gene: TRBV10-2; clone size: NA; D gene: TRBD2; J gene: TRBJ2-1
CDR3 protein: CATSDLGPDTQYF; CDR3 DNA: TGTGCCACCAGTGATTTGGGCCCAGATACGCAGTATTTT; V gene: TRBV24-1; clone size: NA; D gene: NA; J gene: TRBJ2-3
CDR3 protein: CASSPPTGLYGYTF; CDR3 DNA: TGTGCCAGCAGTCCACCGACAGGCCTCTATGGCTACACCTTC; V gene: TRBV28; clone size: NA; D gene: NA; J gene: TRBJ1-2
CDR3 protein: CASSLAGGGETQYF; CDR3 DNA: TGCGCCAGCAGCTTGGCTGGGGGAGGAGAGACCCAGTACTTC; V gene: TRBV5-1; clone size: NA; D gene: NA; J gene: TRBJ2-5
CDR3 protein: CASTPLGTGGGYSPLHF; CDR3 DNA: TGTGCCAGCACCCCCCTCGGGACAGGGGGCGGATATTCACCCCTCCACTTT; V gene: TRBV28; clone size: NA; D gene: TRBD1; J gene: TRBJ1-6
CDR3 protein: CATSDFSGGASEQFF; CDR3 DNA: TGTGCCACCAGTGATTTTAGCGGGGGGGCCAGTGAGCAGTTCTTC; V gene: TRBV24-1; clone size: few; D gene: TRBD2; J gene: TRBJ2-1
CDR3 protein: CASSLGQKYYEQYF; CDR3 DNA: TGTGCCAGCAGCTTAGGGCAAAAATACTACGAGCAGTACTTC; V gene: TRBV11-2; clone size: NA; D gene: NA; J gene: TRBJ2-7
CDR3 protein: CASSEGDRGFGNTIYF; CDR3 DNA: TGTGCCAGCAGCGAGGGGGACAGGGGTTTCGGAAACACCATATATTTT; V gene: TRBV9; clone size: NA; D gene: TRBD1; J gene: TRBJ1-3
CDR3 protein: CASSLGTVLNQPQHF; CDR3 DNA: TGTGCCAGCAGCTTAGGGACAGTACTCAATCAGCCCCAGCATTTT; V gene: TRBV7-2; clone size: once; D gene: NA; J gene: TRBJ1-5
CDR3 protein: CASSTRQGEGQPQHF; CDR3 DNA: TGTGCCAGCTCAACCCGACAGGGGGAGGGGCAGCCCCAGCATTTT; V gene: TRBV18; clone size: NA; D gene: TRBD1; J gene: TRBJ1-5
CDR3 protein: CASRTTRQADTQYF; CDR3 DNA: TGTGCCAGTAGGACGACTAGGCAGGCAGATACGCAGTATTTT; V gene: TRBV19; clone size: NA; D gene: NA; J gene: TRBJ2-3
CDR3 protein: CAWSVMGQDEKLFF; CDR3 DNA: TGTGCCTGGAGTGTAATGGGACAGGATGAAAAACTGTTTTTT; V gene: TRBV30; clone size: NA; D gene: TRBD1; J gene: TRBJ1-4
CDR3 protein: CASSERGLTQYF; CDR3 DNA: TGTGCCAGCAGTGAACGAGGCTTGACCCAGTACTTC; V gene: TRBV2; clone size: NA; D gene: NA; J gene: TRBJ2-5
CDR3 protein: CASSFLNEKLFF; CDR3 DNA: TGTGCCAGCAGTTTTTTAAATGAAAAACTGTTTTTT; V gene: TRBV12-3/TRBV12-4; clone size: NA; D gene: NA; J gene: TRBJ1-4
CDR3 protein: CASTQERVAGGKNTEAFF; CDR3 DNA: TGTGCCAGCACGCAGGAGAGGGTAGCCGGGGGTAAGAACACTGAAGCTTTCTTT; V gene: TRBV28; clone size: NA; D gene: NA; J gene: TRBJ1-1
CDR3 protein: CASSQLGVVAGEQYF; CDR3 DNA: TGTGCCAGCAGCCAATTGGGGGTTGTAGCGGGCGAGCAGTACTTC; V gene: TRBV14; clone size: NA; D gene: TRBD2; J gene: TRBJ2-7
CDR3 protein: CASSLPVYNEQFF; CDR3 DNA: TGTGCCAGCAGTTTGCCAGTCTACAATGAGCAGTTCTTC; V gene: TRBV28; clone size: NA; D gene: NA; J gene: TRBJ2-1